Below, one T cell receptor (beta chain) is given with its context. Source study methods: Estimation of nucleated cell counts relied on the amplification of reference gene primers. The data were produced by immunoSEQ multiplex PCR, yet TCRdb's version contains in-frame clones alone and is incomplete. V, J and clone size derive from that table, while D and trimming were established from the DNA sequence. Altogether 100,000 or so clones are present, nearly 95% being singletons, with the ten largest covering around 4%. The sample comes from a study of blood T cell repertoires in COVID-19. Study information: From the United States, Italy and Spain came samples of acute and convalescent COVID-19. Sources were T cells, B-cell-depleted T cells, or PBMCs; the material itself was cDNA or gDNA.

This clonotype was sampled from a human donor with active COVID-19. The donor label of this sample is uncertain. Sequenced input: peripheral blood.

This CDR3 reads CASTLGGPGNQPQHF. In DNA form, the CDR3 reads TGTGCCAGCACCCTTGGAGGGCCGGGCAATCAGCCCCAGCATTTT. The chain is built from TRBV5-5 and TRBJ1-5; D not resolved. The CDR3 is made up of 15 amino acids. Germline CDR1 reads SGHKS; CDR2 reads YYEKEE (reference sequence). Trimming cost V 6 bases and J 2 bases, with 15 bases left between them.